This paragraph reports one T cell receptor (beta chain). The data belong to a study of blood T cell repertoires in COVID-19. In the study overall: Collection of acute and convalescent COVID-19 samples took place in the United States, Italy and Spain. From T cells, B-cell-depleted T cells, or PBMCs came the material, which was cDNA or gDNA.

Assay used: immunoSEQ multiplex PCR; TCRdb lists only in-frame clones, some missing. The sample consists of over 50,000 clones, 85% of them appearing once. CDR3 size: 17 residues. V lost 5 bases and J lost 0, with 14 bases in between. Germline lookup yields CDR1 MNHNY and CDR2 SVGAGI (reference sequence). The TCR was taken from a human donor in a cohort sampled during active COVID-19. Input material: peripheral blood. V and J are TRBV6-6 and TRBJ1-6, with TRBD1 as a possible D gene (5 bases). The CDR3 bases are TGTGCCAGCAGTCCCGACAGCCAGATCTCCTATAATTCACCCCTCCACTTT. It encodes CASSPDSQISYNSPLHF.